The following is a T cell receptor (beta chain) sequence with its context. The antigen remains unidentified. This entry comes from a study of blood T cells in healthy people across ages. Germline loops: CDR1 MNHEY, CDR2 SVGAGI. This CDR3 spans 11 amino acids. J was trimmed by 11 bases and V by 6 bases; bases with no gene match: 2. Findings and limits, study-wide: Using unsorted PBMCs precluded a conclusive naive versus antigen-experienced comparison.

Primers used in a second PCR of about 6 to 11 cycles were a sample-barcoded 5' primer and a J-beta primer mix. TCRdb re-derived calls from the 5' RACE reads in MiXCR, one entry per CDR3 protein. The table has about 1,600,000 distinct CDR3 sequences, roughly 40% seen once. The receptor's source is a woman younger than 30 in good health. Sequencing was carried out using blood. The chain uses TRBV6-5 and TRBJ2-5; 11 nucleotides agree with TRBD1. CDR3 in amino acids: CASRGQGEQYF. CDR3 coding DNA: TGTGCCAGCAGGGGACAGGGGGAGCAGTACTTC.